Following are 15 T cell receptor beta chains from one sample sequenced in a study of regulatory T cells in long-lasting Graves disease. With iRepertoire HTBI primers and Arm-PCR of CDR3 regions, TCR beta libraries were built. One entry per CDR3 protein, called by TCRdb with MiXCR from the multiplex PCR reads. This table has 550,000 to 600,000 distinct CDR3 sequences, roughly 15% appearing once. As to time point: newly diagnosed GD, antithyroid drugs for less than 3 months. The TCR library was prepared using RNA isolated from PBMCs. These data were likewise used in another study, on T cells in Graves' hyperthyroidism and ophthalmopathy.

The source was peripheral blood mononuclear cells (PBMCs), collected at new diagnosis, from a patient treated with antithyroid drugs. These receptors were collected from a young man with Graves disease.

This clonotype was observed a handful of times. The chain recombines TRBV6-2 or TRBV6-3 with TRBJ2-3; D is unclear. This CDR3 spans 13 amino acids. Germline-derived CDR1 and CDR2 are MNHEY and SVGEGT. V lost 2 bases and J 5 bases, leaving 8 bases between the germline ends. CDR3 loop: CASSYTRGDTQYF. CDR3 sequence (DNA): TGTGCCAGCAGTTACACCCGAGGAGATACGCAGTATTTT.

This clonotype was detected only a few times. The chain carries TRBV9 and TRBJ2-1; D gene uncertain. Germline loops: CDR1 SGDLS, CDR2 YYNGEE. V was trimmed by 0 bases and J by 9 bases, leaving 13 bases between them. This CDR3 contains 14 residues. CDR3 in amino acids: CASSVESRVTEQFF. CDR3 coding DNA: TGTGCCAGCAGCGTAGAGTCAAGGGTGACTGAGCAGTTCTTC.

This clonotype was detected ten times or more. The V call is TRBV7-8, the J call TRBJ1-5; D not resolved. V lost 1 base to trimming and J lost 4 bases, with 14 bases between them. CDR3 size: 16 residues. The V gene's germline CDR1 is SGHVS and CDR2 FQNEAQ. Written as DNA, the CDR3 is TGTGCCAGCAGCTTAGATTCACAGCGGGTAAATCAGCCCCAGCATTTT. Its protein is CASSLDSQRVNQPQHF.

To note about this clonotype: This may be a read error: a much more frequent sequence differs by one nucleotide. The chain employs TRBV3-1 and TRBJ2-3, with TRBD2 identical over 8 bases. Germline loops: CDR1 LGHDT, CDR2 YNNKEL (reference sequence). V was pared by 1 base and J by 4 bases, with 10 bases of the junction left unmatched. This CDR3 comprises 17 residues. The CDR3 region is CASSQGRSGSGADTQYF. In nucleotides, the CDR3 is TGTGCCAGCAGCCAAGGGCGGAGCGGGAGCGGCGCAGATACGCAGTATTTT.

The chain recombines TRBV20-1 with TRBJ1-1; D not resolved. The CDR3 runs to 10 residues. Germline CDR1 and CDR2: DFQATT and SNEGSKA (reference sequence). Trimming took off 7 bases at V and 11 bases at J, with 14 bases between the two ends. The CDR3 loop reads CSVLDGEAFF. In DNA, the CDR3 is TGCAGTGTTTTAGACGGTGAGGCTTTCTTT.

V usage is TRBV10-3 and J usage is TRBJ2-7, with D perhaps matching TRBD2 (6 bases). The CDR3 loop spans 17 amino acids. Germline CDR1 and CDR2: ENHRY and SYGVKD. With 4 bases removed from V and 0 bases from J, the gap between germline ends came to 19 bases. CDR3 loop: CAISVVGSGSSSYEQYF. The CDR3 DNA is TGTGCCATCAGTGTAGTAGGTAGCGGCAGTAGCTCCTACGAGCAGTACTTC.

About this clonotype: A much larger clone differs by one base, so this may be a read error. V and J are TRBV5-1 and TRBJ2-7; 12 bases line up with TRBD2. CDR1 is SGHRS and CDR2 is YFSETQ in the germline V gene. Trimming cost V 7 bases and J 3 bases; bases outside gene matches: 5. The CDR3 sequence is 14 residues long. The DNA of the CDR3 is TGCGCCAGCGGCATGACTAGCGGGAGCTACGAGCAGTACTTC. It codes for CASGMTSGSYEQYF.

This clonotype showed up many times. This chain uses TRBV20-1 with TRBJ2-1; TRBD2 matches at 11 bases. The length of the CDR3 is 15 residues. The germline V gene has CDR1 DFQATT and CDR2 SNEGSKA (reference sequence). The ends lost 3 bases at V and 6 bases at J; junction bases unmatched: 7. As DNA, the CDR3 is TGCAGTGCTAGTATCGGCACTAGCGGGAGCAATGAGCAGTTCTTC. It yields the protein CSASIGTSGSNEQFF.

About this clonotype: One base away lies a much larger clone, so this may be a sequencing read error. V is TRBV7-8 and J is TRBJ1-2; the D is unclear. This CDR3 spans 14 amino acids. Per germline, CDR1 SGHVS and CDR2 FQNEAQ. V was shortened by 2 bases and J by 7 bases, with 14 bases between the two germline ends. CDR3 sequence reads: CASSLNVLYGGYTF. Written as DNA, the CDR3 is TGTGCCAGCAGCTTAAACGTACTCTATGGTGGCTACACCTTC. Supplemented by reference TRBV7-8 and TRBJ1-2, the full variable domain reads GAGVSQSPRYKVAKRGQDVALRCDPISGHVSLFWYQQALGQGPEFLTYFQNEAQLDKSGLPSDRFFAERPEGSVSTLKIQRTQQEDSAVYLCASSLNVLYGGYTFGSGTRLTVV.

This clonotype has a count of ten or more. The chain carries TRBV11-2 and TRBJ2-1; D uncertain. Germline V gives CDR1 SGHAT, CDR2 FQNNGV. V lost 3 bases and J lost 8, with 8 bases in between. CDR3 length equals 12 residues. As DNA, the CDR3 is TGTGCCAGCAGCTTGGGCGGCGATGAGCAGTTCTTC. This encodes CASSLGGDEQFF.

This clonotype was detected many times. The chain has TRBV6-2 or TRBV6-3 and TRBJ2-1, with a possible D match to TRBD1 (6 bases). This CDR3 region has 14 residues. Trimming took 2 bases from V and 4 from J, leaving 9 bases between them. CDR1 and CDR2 (germline): MNHEY, SVGEGT. The CDR3 sequence is CASSYAGQYNEQFF. The CDR3 DNA is TGTGCCAGCAGTTACGCTGGACAGTACAATGAGCAGTTCTTC.

The table lists this clonotype with many counts. V gene TRBV15 combines with J gene TRBJ2-7; 12 bases agree with TRBD2. J lost 6 bases, V lost 0 bases, and 3 bases had no gene match. The CDR3 covers 15 residues. Germline V gene lookup returns CDR1 LNHNV and CDR2 YYDKDF (reference sequence). CDR3: CATSRDRLAGVEQYF. DNA for the CDR3: TGTGCCACCAGCAGAGATCGACTAGCGGGAGTCGAGCAGTACTTC. Looking up the rest from reference TRBV15 and TRBJ2-7 gives the full variable domain: DAMVIQNPRYQVTQFGKPVTLSCSQTLNHNVMYWYQQKSSQAPKLLFHYYDKDFNNEADTPDNFQSRRPNTSFCFLDIRSPGLGDTAMYLCATSRDRLAGVEQYFGPGTRLTVT.

This clonotype has at least ten counts. The V call is TRBV5-1, the J call TRBJ2-1; tentatively, D is TRBD1 or TRBD2 (5 bases each). V lost 0 bases and J lost 4, with 17 bases in between. The CDR3 has 17 amino acids. Looked up from germline, CDR1 is SGHRS and CDR2 is YFSETQ. Here the CDR3 DNA reads TGCGCCAGCAGCTTGGGGGTGGGAGCAGGGCCTTACAATGAGCAGTTCTTC. Encoded protein: CASSLGVGAGPYNEQFF.

This clonotype was recorded many times. J is TRBJ2-5 and V is TRBV6-5; D uncertain. This CDR3 comprises 14 residues. V was pared by 1 base and J by 1 base, with 7 bases between. Germline V gene data show CDR1 as MNHEY and CDR2 as SVGAGI. The CDR3 here is CASSYWTGQETQYF. Written as DNA, the CDR3 is TGTGCCAGCAGTTACTGGACGGGCCAAGAGACCCAGTACTTC.

This clonotype was counted a few times. The DNA is left out, because the CDR3 cannot be placed on it with certainty; the CDR3 is given as TCRdb lists it. The gene calls are TRBV12-3 or TRBV12-4 and TRBJ2-1; the table's D call, TRBD2, was not checked against the DNA. Including both end residues, the CDR3 is 13 amino acids long. The CDR3: CASSSSLAHERFF.